This T cell receptor beta chain was observed in a study of blood T cell repertoires in COVID-19. At the level of the study: In each case, the material was cDNA or gDNA derived from T cells, B-cell-depleted T cells, or PBMCs.

In the original workflow: Amplification of reference gene primers provided the estimated nucleated cell counts. The table came from immunoSEQ multiplex PCR; TCRdb's copy has only in-frame clones and leaves some out. The D gene and trimming were derived from the DNA, and the V and J assignments and clone size from that table. The sample lists about 310,000 clones; around 90% were seen once. Trimming removed 5 bases from V and 8 bases from J; junction bases left unmatched: 8. The CDR3 sequence is 14 residues long. Germline V gene lookup returns CDR1 MDHEN and CDR2 SYDVKM. Individuals aged about 18 to 90 years were recruited from about two dozen US areas. Clinical histories supplied by participants themselves formed the basis of cohort assignment.

Sequenced: PBMCs or T cells enriched from blood (not recorded which). This chain links TRBV28 with TRBJ2-2, with 7 bases matching TRBD2. The source is a young woman who had recovered from COVID-19. The CDR3 nucleotides read TGTGCCAGCAGTCTAGCGGCCCCGGTGGGGGAGCTGTTTTTT. Residues: CASSLAAPVGELFF.